Included here is one T cell receptor beta chain sequence, with context. The target antigen is unknown. This sample was taken from a study of cytomegalovirus exposure and HLA in healthy donors. As for the study in general: About 79 million unique TCRs from HLA-typed donors were held in an early data release. Regarding the study as a whole: TCR beta V- and J-gene trimming was later associated with a missense DCLRE1C variant. Donors belonging to an Asian-associated ancestry cluster reportedly showed fewer N-insertions in productive TCRs than the 666-donor mean, according to what a later analysis found.

The CDR3 spans 13 residues. Trimming cost V 2 bases and J 9 bases, with 12 bases left between them. Germline V gives CDR1 MDHEN, CDR2 SYDVKM. PCR used 60 Vbeta primers and 13 Jbeta primers. Only in-frame clones appear in the TCRdb table, and some are missing; sequencing was by immunoSEQ multiplex PCR. The sample consists of around 76,000 clones, about 78% of them appearing once. The V call is TRBV28, the J call TRBJ2-3; a weak D match, TRBD2 (6 bases). This receptor was identified in a man aged 35 to 55 in good health and CMV-seronegative. The source material was PBMCs. The CDR3 protein is CASSLGLGGTQYF. The DNA for the CDR3 is TGTGCCAGCAGTTTAGGGCTTGGGGGGACGCAGTATTTT.